These 19 T cell receptor beta chains were sequenced from one sample in a study of cytomegalovirus exposure and HLA in healthy donors. Profiled with immunoSEQ multiplex PCR; TCRdb holds only in-frame clones, not every one. The table lists 200,000 or so clones, 75% to 95% of them singletons. Sequencing used PBMCs. The origin of the receptors is a woman in her late teens or twenties in good health and CMV-seronegative.

The chain couples TRBV19 to TRBJ2-7; D might be TRBD2 (5 bases). Germline lookup yields CDR1 LNHDA and CDR2 SQIVND (reference sequence). Deletions cut 3 bases from V and 2 bases from J, with 11 bases between. This CDR3 has 14 amino acids. The CDR3 region has the DNA TGTGCCAGTAGTATTCGGGGTGGGGCCTACGAGCAGTACTTC. Its protein product is CASSIRGGAYEQYF.

The chain uses TRBV4-1 and TRBJ1-2, with 8 positions matching TRBD1. Germline-derived CDR1 and CDR2 are MGHRA and YSYEKL. The CDR3 has 15 residues. The trim removed 3 bases at V and 3 bases at J, leaving 6 bases unmatched. CDR3 nucleotide sequence: TGCGCCAGCAGCCAGACAGGGGTCACACACTATGGCTACACCTTC. It encodes CASSQTGVTHYGYTF.

This clone was seen a few times. This chain joins TRBV7-8 and TRBJ1-1, with a weak D call TRBD1 (6 bases). Germline CDR1 and CDR2: SGHVS and FQNEAQ. Trimming stripped 1 base from V and 4 bases from J, with 13 bases between. The CDR3 contains 15 residues. For the CDR3, the DNA is TGTGCCAGCAGCTTAGTAGGCAGGGGTGGCACTGAAGCTTTCTTT. Protein product: CASSLVGRGGTEAFF.

This clone has only one observation. The chain combines TRBV2 with TRBJ2-2; no firm D call. Germline CDR1 SNHLY, CDR2 FYNNEI. The CDR3 spans 14 residues. V gave up 7 bases and J gave up 0 bases, with 9 bases separating them. The CDR3 spells CASKYRANTGELFF. CDR3 sequence (DNA): TGTGCCAGCAAGTACAGAGCGAACACCGGGGAGCTGTTTTTT.

This sequence joins TRBV5-1 and TRBJ1-1, with unresolved D. Germline V lookup: CDR1 SGHRS, CDR2 YFSETQ. The germline V and J ends were trimmed by 4 bases and 4 bases, with 11 bases remaining between them. The CDR3 totals 13 residues. CDR3 amino acids: CASSGQAGTEAFF. The CDR3 DNA is TGCGCCAGCAGCGGGCAGGCGGGCACTGAAGCTTTCTTT.

This sequence joins TRBV18 and TRBJ1-1; D call uncertain. The V gene lost 0 bases and the J gene lost 2 bases, with 10 bases spanning the gap. The CDR3 has 15 amino acids. Germline CDR1 is KGHSH and CDR2 is LQKENI. In nucleotides, the CDR3 is TGTGCCAGCTCACCACCGCCCGAGATAAACACTGAAGCTTTCTTT. Its translation is CASSPPPEINTEAFF.

The chain employs TRBV18 and TRBJ1-4, with TRBD1 as a possible D gene (5 bases). V was trimmed by 2 bases and J by 8 bases, leaving 18 bases between them. CDR3 length equals 16 residues. Germline CDR1 is KGHSH and CDR2 is LQKENI. CDR3 region: CASSPGSLGGTEKLFF. The CDR3 DNA sequence: TGTGCCAGCTCACCAGGGAGCCTCGGAGGGACCGAAAAACTGTTTTTT.

This clone was detected only once. The CDR3 DNA reads as TGTGCCAGCAGTCCGGGGGGTAGCGGTGGTGAGCAGTTCTTC. This gives the protein CASSPGGSGGEQFF. The rearrangement links TRBV28 to TRBJ2-1; 7 nucleotides agree with TRBD2. With 5 bases clipped from V and 9 bases from J, the junction kept 10 bases outside the gene matches. CDR3 size: 14 residues. Germline CDR1 is MDHEN and CDR2 is SYDVKM.

V gene TRBV7-9 combines with J gene TRBJ2-7; 11 bases fit TRBD2. This CDR3 region has 15 residues. The germline CDR1 and CDR2 sequences are SEHNR and FQNEAQ (reference sequence). Trimming took 3 bases from V and 3 from J; bases not matched to a gene: 4. CDR3 protein: CASSFTSGRVYEQYF. CDR3 bases: TGTGCCAGCAGCTTTACTAGCGGGAGAGTCTACGAGCAGTACTTC.

The V and J genes are TRBV6-5 and TRBJ2-7, with D tentatively TRBD2 (5 bases). The CDR3 has 14 residues. From germline, CDR1 is MNHEY and CDR2 SVGAGI. Trimming left V 0 bases short and J 2 bases short, with 8 bases between. CDR3 sequence (DNA): TGTGCCAGCAGTTACTCGACGGGGACCTACGAGCAGTACTTC. This gives the protein CASSYSTGTYEQYF.

This clone was recorded once. The chain is built from TRBV27 and TRBJ2-7, with D maybe TRBD1 (6 bases). Deletions cut 2 bases from V and 0 bases from J, with 17 bases between. This CDR3 is 17 amino acids long. In germline, CDR1 is MNHEY, CDR2 SMNVEV (reference sequence). The CDR3 is CASSLVTLSGASYEQYF. The CDR3 nucleotides are TGTGCCAGCAGTTTAGTGACTCTTTCAGGGGCCTCCTACGAGCAGTACTTC.

This chain joins TRBV10-3 and TRBJ2-1; D remains unclear. V was trimmed by 6 bases and J by 5 bases, leaving 8 bases between them. This CDR3 region has 12 residues. Per the germline V gene, CDR1 is ENHRY and CDR2 is SYGVKD. This CDR3 reads CAIRGVNNEQFF. For the CDR3, the DNA is TGTGCCATCAGGGGCGTCAACAATGAGCAGTTCTTC.

The chain uses TRBV7-2 and TRBJ2-2, with 9 bases fitting TRBD2. Unmatched junction bases numbered 5, after V lost 3 bases and J lost 0 bases. In germline, CDR1 is SGHTA, CDR2 FQGNSA. This CDR3 comprises 17 residues. For the CDR3, the DNA is TGTGCCAGCAGCTTTCCTAGCGGGGAACCGAACACCGGGGAGCTGTTTTTT. This codes for CASSFPSGEPNTGELFF.

V and J are TRBV6-1 and TRBJ1-2; maybe TRBD1 (6 bases). Germline loops: CDR1 MNHNS, CDR2 SASEGT. The CDR3 spans 14 residues. V gave up 2 bases and J gave up 8 bases, with 15 bases separating them. The CDR3 reads CASSEQGTQGGYTF. The DNA for the CDR3 is TGTGCCAGCAGTGAACAGGGGACCCAAGGAGGCTACACCTTC.

The genes are TRBV30 and TRBJ1-1; no clear D. Germline CDR1 is GTSNPN and CDR2 is SVGIG (reference sequence). The CDR3 has 15 residues. The V end lost 2 bases, the J end lost 0 bases, and 13 bases lay between the germline ends. CDR3 nucleotide sequence: TGTGCCTGGAGTACCCCCCTCACACTGAACACTGAAGCTTTCTTT. Its translation is CAWSTPLTLNTEAFF. Full variable domain (remainder filled in from reference TRBV30 and TRBJ1-1): SQTIHQWPATLVQPVGSPLSLECTVEGTSNPNLYWYRQAAGRGLQLLFYSVGIGQISSEVPQNLSASRPQDRQFILSSKKLLLSDSGFYLCAWSTPLTLNTEAFFGQGTRLTVV.

Only a few counts were recorded for this clone. V usage is TRBV27 and J usage is TRBJ2-7; 10 positions match TRBD2. The V and J ends lost 5 bases and 5 bases, in that order; junction bases with no gene match: 6. Germline CDR1 reads MNHEY; CDR2 reads SMNVEV (reference sequence). The CDR3 loop spans 14 amino acids. DNA for the CDR3: TGTGCCAGCAGTCTAGCGGGAGCGGTCCACGAGCAGTACTTC. It translates to CASSLAGAVHEQYF.

The count of this clone is one. The gene calls are TRBV5-5 and TRBJ1-1; the D is unclear. Germline V lookup: CDR1 SGHKS, CDR2 YYEKEE (reference sequence). CDR3 length: 14 amino acids. Trimming cost V 4 bases and J 7 bases, with 17 bases left between them. The CDR3 sequence is CASSLHSGLSEAFF. As DNA, the CDR3 is TGTGCCAGCAGCCTACACTCGGGGTTGAGTGAAGCTTTCTTT. Looking up the rest from reference TRBV5-5 and TRBJ1-1 gives the full variable domain: DAGVTQSPTHLIKTRGQQVTLRCSPISGHKSVSWYQQVLGQGPQFIFQYYEKEERGRGNFPDRFSARQFPNYSSELNVNALLLGDSALYLCASSLHSGLSEAFFGQGTRLTVV.

J is TRBJ2-3 and V is TRBV11-1; 8 nucleotides align to TRBD2. The germline V gene encodes CDR1 SGHAT and CDR2 FQDESV (reference sequence). V lost 2 bases and J lost 0; bases outside the gene matches: 4. The CDR3 length is 16 residues. The CDR3 DNA is TGTGCCAGCAGCTTAAGATTAGCGGGAAGCACAGATACGCAGTATTTT. Translating it yields CASSLRLAGSTDTQYF.

CDR3 in DNA: TGTGCCTGGATGGGAGGGAACGGGAGTACCTACGAGCAGTACTTC. Its protein product is CAWMGGNGSTYEQYF. The J gene is TRBJ2-7, the V gene TRBV30; 7 nucleotides agree with TRBD2. The CDR3 is made up of 15 amino acids. V was clipped by 4 bases and J by 2 bases; unmatched bases: 11. CDR1 and CDR2 from the germline V gene are GTSNPN and SVGIG (reference sequence).